A selection of T cell receptor beta chains follows, all from one sample in a study of T cells in localized non-small cell lung cancer. The method was immunoSEQ multiplex PCR; TCRdb's version includes in-frame clones alone and lacks a portion of them. The sample carries a few thousand clones, less than 30% recorded once. Here the sequenced sample was lung tumor tissue, taken before any cancer treatment. These receptors were obtained from a male donor aged 60 or older with stage II squamous cell lung carcinoma. Both conserved end residues are part of each CDR3. The order of the fields is V gene, D gene, clone size, J gene, CDR3 DNA, CDR3 protein. The D gene is left open where the match is weak. Clone sizes are given selectively: once, few, many, or a class where the clone is expanded.

v_call: TRBV18
d_call: TRBD1
clone_size: NA
j_call: TRBJ1-2
cdr3_nt: TGTGCCAGCTCACTCAGACGGGGACAAGGGGGCAGCACGTTTGGCTACACCTTC
cdr3_aa: CASSLRRGQGGSTFGYTF

v_call: TRBV19
d_call: TRBD2
clone_size: few
j_call: TRBJ2-7
cdr3_nt: TGTGCCAGTAGCGAGGGGACTAGCGGGGGTGCGGAGTACTTC
cdr3_aa: CASSEGTSGGAEYF

v_call: TRBV6-8
d_call: TRBD1
clone_size: few
j_call: TRBJ1-3
cdr3_nt: TGTGCCAGCAGGAGGGACAGATTAGTCAGCTCTGGAAACACCATATATTTT
cdr3_aa: CASRRDRLVSSGNTIYF

v_call: TRBV6-8
d_call: NA
clone_size: NA
j_call: TRBJ2-7
cdr3_nt: TGTGCCACCGCCCGGGACACCTCCTACGAGCAGTACTTC
cdr3_aa: CATARDTSYEQYF

v_call: TRBV14
d_call: NA
clone_size: NA
j_call: TRBJ1-1
cdr3_nt: TGTGCCAGCAGCCAAGTGGGGGGCGTGAACACTGAAGCTTTCTTT
cdr3_aa: CASSQVGGVNTEAFF

v_call: TRBV6-1
d_call: NA
clone_size: medium-sized
j_call: TRBJ1-5
cdr3_nt: TGTGCCAGCAGTGAAGCGGGGGGGGAATGGGCCCAGCATTTT
cdr3_aa: CASSEAGGEWAQHF

v_call: TRBV6-8
d_call: TRBD1
clone_size: NA
j_call: TRBJ1-1
cdr3_nt: TGTGCCAGCAGCCGTAACCCCAGGGGGACTGAAGCTTTCTTT
cdr3_aa: CASSRNPRGTEAFF

v_call: TRBV1
d_call: NA
clone_size: NA
j_call: TRBJ1-1
cdr3_nt: TGCGCCAGCAGCTTGGATGCCCAGGGTGAAGCTTTCTTT
cdr3_aa: CASSLDAQGEAFF

v_call: TRBV11-3
d_call: NA
clone_size: NA
j_call: TRBJ2-3
cdr3_nt: TGTGCCAGCAGCTTAGGCCTAGGAGGAGCAGATACGCAGTATTTT
cdr3_aa: CASSLGLGGADTQYF

v_call: TRBV18
d_call: NA
clone_size: few
j_call: TRBJ2-7
cdr3_nt: TGTGCCAGCTCACCGAGGAGCGACGGGACTCTCACTGACGAGCAGTACTTC
cdr3_aa: CASSPRSDGTLTDEQYF

v_call: TRBV6-8
d_call: NA
clone_size: many
j_call: TRBJ2-4
cdr3_nt: TGTGCCAGCAGTTACCCAGGACGGCGGGTGACCAAAAACATTCAGTACTTC
cdr3_aa: CASSYPGRRVTKNIQYF

v_call: TRBV11-3
d_call: NA
clone_size: few
j_call: TRBJ2-2
cdr3_nt: TGTGCCAGCAGCTTAGGGGATGGCTGGCTGAACACCGGGGAGCTGTTTTTT
cdr3_aa: CASSLGDGWLNTGELFF

v_call: TRBV6-8
d_call: NA
clone_size: NA
j_call: TRBJ2-3
cdr3_nt: TGTGCCAGCAGTGGGGTAACGGCTACCAGCCAGGGTTATACGCAGTATTTT
cdr3_aa: CASSGVTATSQGYTQYF

v_call: TRBV9
d_call: NA
clone_size: medium-sized
j_call: TRBJ1-1
cdr3_nt: TGTGCCAGCAGCGTCCACCCTGGAAGGGCGATGAACACTGAAGCTTTCTTT
cdr3_aa: CASSVHPGRAMNTEAFF

v_call: TRBV19
d_call: TRBD1
clone_size: NA
j_call: TRBJ1-5
cdr3_nt: TGTGCCAGTAGAGCTTCAGGGGGGATCAATCAGCCCCAGCATTTT
cdr3_aa: CASRASGGINQPQHF

v_call: TRBV9
d_call: NA
clone_size: NA
j_call: TRBJ2-7
cdr3_nt: TGTGCCAGCAGCGTATCTCCCACCGCCGAGCAGTACTTC
cdr3_aa: CASSVSPTAEQYF

v_call: TRBV14
d_call: TRBD2
clone_size: few
j_call: TRBJ2-7
cdr3_nt: TGTGCCAGCAGCCACGGGACTAGCGGGGCGTACGAGCAGTACTTC
cdr3_aa: CASSHGTSGAYEQYF

v_call: TRBV11-3
d_call: NA
clone_size: many
j_call: TRBJ1-1
cdr3_nt: TGTGCCAGCAGCTTAGTTTGGGCTACCACTGAAGCTTTCTTT
cdr3_aa: CASSLVWATTEAFF

v_call: TRBV9
d_call: NA
clone_size: NA
j_call: TRBJ2-2
cdr3_nt: TGTGCCAGCAGCGTAGGGTTGTCTACCGGGGAGCTGTTTTTT
cdr3_aa: CASSVGLSTGELFF

v_call: TRBV10-2
d_call: TRBD2
clone_size: NA
j_call: TRBJ2-2
cdr3_nt: TGCGCCAGCAGTGAAAATAGCGGGGGCTCGAACACCGGGGAGCTGTTTTTT
cdr3_aa: CASSENSGGSNTGELFF

v_call: TRBV6-8
d_call: NA
clone_size: few
j_call: TRBJ2-1
cdr3_nt: TGTGCCAGCAGTTATGGTGCTAGCCCCAGTGAGCAGTTCTTC
cdr3_aa: CASSYGASPSEQFF

v_call: TRBV6-8
d_call: NA
clone_size: NA
j_call: TRBJ2-7
cdr3_nt: TGTGCCAGCAGTGATGTCGGAGCCTACGAGCAGTACTTC
cdr3_aa: CASSDVGAYEQYF

v_call: TRBV28
d_call: TRBD1
clone_size: NA
j_call: TRBJ1-4
cdr3_nt: TGTGCCAGCAGTTTCCGACAGGGGAATGAAAAACTGTTTTTT
cdr3_aa: CASSFRQGNEKLFF

v_call: TRBV9
d_call: TRBD2
clone_size: NA
j_call: TRBJ2-1
cdr3_nt: TGTGCCAGCATTGATAGCGGGGACAATGAGCAGTTCTTC
cdr3_aa: CASIDSGDNEQFF

v_call: TRBV18
d_call: NA
clone_size: few
j_call: TRBJ2-6
cdr3_nt: TGTGCCAGCTCACCATACAGCCTCTCTGGGGCCAACGTCCTGACTTTC
cdr3_aa: CASSPYSLSGANVLTF

v_call: TRBV29-1
d_call: NA
clone_size: NA
j_call: TRBJ2-2
cdr3_nt: TGCAGCGTTCTGGGCCTTCTCGGCGGCGGGGAGCTGTTTTTT
cdr3_aa: CSVLGLLGGGELFF

v_call: TRBV11-3
d_call: NA
clone_size: medium-sized
j_call: TRBJ2-2
cdr3_nt: TGTGCCAGCAGTCTCCAGCCGAACACCGGGGAGCTGTTTTTT
cdr3_aa: CASSLQPNTGELFF

v_call: TRBV6-8
d_call: TRBD2
clone_size: NA
j_call: TRBJ2-1
cdr3_nt: TGTGCCAGCAGTTACACGCTAACTAGCGGGATCAACAATGAGCAGTTCTTC
cdr3_aa: CASSYTLTSGINNEQFF

v_call: TRBV19
d_call: TRBD1
clone_size: NA
j_call: TRBJ1-5
cdr3_nt: TGTGCCAGTAGATGGACAGGAGGTAGCAATCAGCCCCAGCATTTT
cdr3_aa: CASRWTGGSNQPQHF

v_call: TRBV6-8
d_call: TRBD2
clone_size: few
j_call: TRBJ2-1
cdr3_nt: TGTGCCAGCAGTTACAGCGCGGGAGAGGCCTACAATGAGCAGTTCTTC
cdr3_aa: CASSYSAGEAYNEQFF

v_call: TRBV18
d_call: NA
clone_size: NA
j_call: TRBJ2-3
cdr3_nt: TGTGCCAGCTCACCTACTACATCCACAGATACGCAGTATTTT
cdr3_aa: CASSPTTSTDTQYF

v_call: TRBV28
d_call: NA
clone_size: NA
j_call: TRBJ1-2
cdr3_nt: TGTGCCACCAATCAGAGGGCTGACTATGGCTACACCTTC
cdr3_aa: CATNQRADYGYTF

v_call: TRBV18
d_call: TRBD2
clone_size: NA
j_call: TRBJ2-3
cdr3_nt: TGTGCCAGCTCACGTAGCGGGAGTAGCACAGATACGCAGTATTTT
cdr3_aa: CASSRSGSSTDTQYF

v_call: TRBV5-1
d_call: NA
clone_size: NA
j_call: TRBJ2-1
cdr3_nt: TGCGCCAGCAGCTTCGGGGTCTTTTCCTACAATGAGCAGTTCTTC
cdr3_aa: CASSFGVFSYNEQFF

v_call: TRBV11-3
d_call: NA
clone_size: medium-sized
j_call: TRBJ1-6
cdr3_nt: TGTGCCAGCAGCTTGTCAGAAGGCTATAATTCACCCCTCCACTTT
cdr3_aa: CASSLSEGYNSPLHF

v_call: TRBV18
d_call: NA
clone_size: NA
j_call: TRBJ2-5
cdr3_nt: TGTGCCAGCTCACTTGGGACGGGACCGGAGACCCAGTACTTC
cdr3_aa: CASSLGTGPETQYF

v_call: TRBV14
d_call: TRBD1
clone_size: NA
j_call: TRBJ1-2
cdr3_nt: TGTGCCAGCAGCCAAGAGGGAGGGGGCCACTATGGCTACACCTTC
cdr3_aa: CASSQEGGGHYGYTF

v_call: TRBV11-3
d_call: TRBD1
clone_size: many
j_call: TRBJ1-6
cdr3_nt: TGTGCCAGCAGCTTGGGACAGGGGGTCTATAATTCACCCCTCCACTTT
cdr3_aa: CASSLGQGVYNSPLHF

v_call: TRBV9
d_call: NA
clone_size: NA
j_call: TRBJ2-1
cdr3_nt: TGTGCCAGCAGCCAGCCAGGGGCAAGTGGCTATGAGCAGTTCTTC
cdr3_aa: CASSQPGASGYEQFF

v_call: TRBV11-3
d_call: NA
clone_size: few
j_call: TRBJ1-6
cdr3_nt: TGTGCCAGCAGCCCCGAAGGTCGGGAGTTGTCTGCTTCACCCCTCCACTTT
cdr3_aa: CASSPEGRELSASPLHF

v_call: TRBV19
d_call: NA
clone_size: few
j_call: TRBJ1-3
cdr3_nt: TGTGCCAGTAGTTCCCACTCTGGAAACACCATATATTTT
cdr3_aa: CASSSHSGNTIYF

v_call: TRBV18
d_call: NA
clone_size: few
j_call: TRBJ1-4
cdr3_nt: TGTGCCAGCTCACATGAGAGGATAGAAAGACCGTCCGGGCTTACAGAAAAACTGTTTTTT
cdr3_aa: CASSHERIERPSGLTEKLFF

v_call: TRBV5-1
d_call: NA
clone_size: NA
j_call: TRBJ1-2
cdr3_nt: TGCGCCAGCAGCTCGGGGGACGGGAAGGGGTATGGCTACACCTTC
cdr3_aa: CASSSGDGKGYGYTF

v_call: TRBV6-8
d_call: NA
clone_size: once
j_call: TRBJ2-1
cdr3_nt: TGTGCCAGCAGTGAGGGGGGGGGCTCCTACAATGAGCAGTTCTTC
cdr3_aa: CASSEGGGSYNEQFF

v_call: TRBV14
d_call: NA
clone_size: few
j_call: TRBJ2-2
cdr3_nt: TGTGCCAGCAGCCAAGATACCACCGGGGAGCTGTTTTTT
cdr3_aa: CASSQDTTGELFF